These T cell receptor beta chains were read from a single sample in a study. MiXCR was run by TCRdb on the RT-PCR reads, yielding one entry per CDR3 protein. The sample has 650,000 to 800,000 distinct CDR3 sequences, approximately 15% seen once. The sample taken for sequencing was memory CD4+ T cells from blood. All receptors derive from a female donor in good health, serving as a healthy control. CDR3s include the opening cysteine and the closing phenylalanine or tryptophan. The order of the fields is D gene, V gene, J gene, clone size, CDR3 protein, CDR3 DNA. A D gene is named only where the DNA matches it firmly. Rows may omit the clone size; those that give it use once, few, many or a size class.

d_gene: -; v_gene: TRBV5-1; j_gene: TRBJ1-1; abundance: many; CDR3aa: CASSLAANTEAFF; CDR3nt: TGCGCCAGCAGCTTGGCCGCGAACACTGAAGCTTTCTTT
d_gene: TRBD1; v_gene: TRBV18; j_gene: TRBJ2-1; abundance: -; CDR3aa: CASSPPGQGASAVNEQFF; CDR3nt: TGTGCCAGCTCACCACCGGGACAGGGGGCTTCAGCGGTCAATGAGCAGTTCTTC
d_gene: -; v_gene: TRBV5-1; j_gene: TRBJ2-7; abundance: -; CDR3aa: CASSLATGQTYEQYF; CDR3nt: TGCGCCAGCAGCTTAGCGACAGGTCAGACCTACGAGCAGTACTTC
d_gene: -; v_gene: TRBV20-1; j_gene: TRBJ2-5; abundance: few; CDR3aa: CSAYTGKETQYF; CDR3nt: TGCAGTGCCTACACTGGGAAAGAGACCCAGTACTTC
d_gene: TRBD1; v_gene: TRBV12-3/TRBV12-4; j_gene: TRBJ2-7; abundance: -; CDR3aa: CASSLYGQGNYEQYF; CDR3nt: TGTGCCAGCAGTTTGTACGGACAGGGGAACTACGAGCAGTACTTC
d_gene: TRBD2; v_gene: TRBV5-1; j_gene: TRBJ2-5; abundance: few; CDR3aa: CASSNLAGEETQYF; CDR3nt: TGCGCCAGCAGCAACCTAGCGGGAGAGGAGACCCAGTACTTC
d_gene: TRBD2; v_gene: TRBV5-1; j_gene: TRBJ2-1; abundance: -; CDR3aa: CASTNLAGPYNEQFF; CDR3nt: TGCGCCAGCACGAATCTAGCGGGGCCTTACAATGAGCAGTTCTTC
d_gene: TRBD2; v_gene: TRBV7-2; j_gene: TRBJ2-1; abundance: few; CDR3aa: CASSLAGTIPHEQFF; CDR3nt: TGTGCCAGCAGCTTAGCCGGGACTATACCCCATGAGCAGTTCTTC
d_gene: TRBD1; v_gene: TRBV11-1; j_gene: TRBJ2-7; abundance: few; CDR3aa: CATSRGQAYEQYF; CDR3nt: TGTGCCACGAGTAGGGGACAGGCCTACGAGCAGTACTTC
d_gene: -; v_gene: TRBV14; j_gene: TRBJ2-2; abundance: -; CDR3aa: CASSQDPPRQANTGELFF; CDR3nt: TGTGCCAGCAGCCAAGATCCCCCCAGACAAGCGAACACCGGGGAGCTGTTTTTT
d_gene: -; v_gene: TRBV7-2; j_gene: TRBJ2-2; abundance: few; CDR3aa: CASSLGGAQNTGELFF; CDR3nt: TGTGCCAGCAGCTTAGGTGGGGCACAGAACACCGGGGAGCTGTTTTTT
d_gene: -; v_gene: TRBV24-1; j_gene: TRBJ1-2; abundance: few; CDR3aa: CATSDFSGENGYTF; CDR3nt: TGTGCCACCAGTGATTTTTCCGGAGAGAATGGCTACACCTTC
d_gene: -; v_gene: TRBV18; j_gene: TRBJ2-5; abundance: many; CDR3aa: CASSPSGREETQYF; CDR3nt: TGTGCCAGCTCACCCAGTGGACGGGAAGAGACCCAGTACTTC
d_gene: -; v_gene: TRBV5-8; j_gene: TRBJ2-1; abundance: few; CDR3aa: CASSLLGINEQFF; CDR3nt: TGTGCCAGCAGTCTCCTGGGGATAAATGAGCAGTTCTTC
d_gene: -; v_gene: TRBV12-5; j_gene: TRBJ2-1; abundance: -; CDR3aa: CASARSSYNEQFF; CDR3nt: TGTGCTAGTGCTCGGAGCTCCTACAATGAGCAGTTCTTC
d_gene: -; v_gene: TRBV6-5; j_gene: TRBJ2-1; abundance: -; CDR3aa: CASSRDPRYNEQFF; CDR3nt: TGTGCCAGCAGCAGGGATCCCCGCTACAATGAGCAGTTCTTC
d_gene: TRBD2; v_gene: TRBV10-3; j_gene: TRBJ2-3; abundance: many; CDR3aa: CAISGTSTYSTDTQYF; CDR3nt: TGTGCCATCAGTGGGACTAGCACCTATAGCACAGATACGCAGTATTTT
d_gene: -; v_gene: TRBV5-1; j_gene: TRBJ2-1; abundance: -; CDR3aa: CASSFSGSGNEQFF; CDR3nt: TGCGCCAGCAGCTTTTCAGGGAGCGGCAATGAGCAGTTCTTC
d_gene: -; v_gene: TRBV7-2; j_gene: TRBJ2-2; abundance: -; CDR3aa: CASSPDYSGELFF; CDR3nt: TGTGCCAGCAGCCCCGACTATTCCGGGGAGCTGTTTTTT
d_gene: TRBD1; v_gene: TRBV20-1; j_gene: TRBJ1-2; abundance: -; CDR3aa: CSATEGTGILYGYTF; CDR3nt: TGCAGTGCAACCGAGGGGACAGGCATACTCTATGGCTACACCTTC
d_gene: -; v_gene: TRBV7-2; j_gene: TRBJ2-1; abundance: -; CDR3aa: CASSRTETYNEQFF; CDR3nt: TGTGCCAGCAGCCGGACAGAGACCTACAATGAGCAGTTCTTC
d_gene: TRBD2; v_gene: TRBV12-3/TRBV12-4; j_gene: TRBJ2-7; abundance: few; CDR3aa: CASSGTSGGYTYEQYF; CDR3nt: TGTGCCAGCAGTGGGACTAGCGGGGGGTACACCTACGAGCAGTACTTC